One T cell receptor (beta chain) is described in this entry. This entry is derived from a study of shared clonotypes between healthy human individuals. Sequencing used immunoSEQ multiplex PCR; TCRdb keeps in-frame clones, though not all of them. The table has more than 2 million clones, 95% seen once. Per germline, CDR1 MNHEY and CDR2 SVGAGI. The J segment lost 4 bases and the V segment lost 5 bases, leaving 4 bases of the junction unmatched. CDR3 length equals 14 residues. This receptor was identified in a man younger than 30 in good health. V is TRBV6-5 and J is TRBJ1-4, with 7 bases matching TRBD1. The material sequenced was naive CD4+ T cells sorted from blood. Subset reported: CD45RA+ positively selected. The CDR3 bases are TGTGCCAGCAGTCGCGCAGGGGGTAATGAAAAACTGTTTTTT. Amino acid sequence: CASSRAGGNEKLFF.